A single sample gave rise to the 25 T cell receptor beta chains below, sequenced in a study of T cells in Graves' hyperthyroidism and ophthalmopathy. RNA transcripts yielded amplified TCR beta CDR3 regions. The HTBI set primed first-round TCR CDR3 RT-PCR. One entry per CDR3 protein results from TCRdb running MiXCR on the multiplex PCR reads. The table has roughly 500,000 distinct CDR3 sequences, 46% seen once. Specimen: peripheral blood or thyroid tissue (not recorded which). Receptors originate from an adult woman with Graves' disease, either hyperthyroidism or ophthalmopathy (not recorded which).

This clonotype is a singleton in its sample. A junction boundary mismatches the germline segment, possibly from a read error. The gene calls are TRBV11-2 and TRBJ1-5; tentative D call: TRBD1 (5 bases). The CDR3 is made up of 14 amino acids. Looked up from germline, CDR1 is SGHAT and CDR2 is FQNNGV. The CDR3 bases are TGTGCCGGCAGCTCCGGGACCCCTAATCAGCCCCAGCATTTT. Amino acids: CAGSSGTPNQPQHF.

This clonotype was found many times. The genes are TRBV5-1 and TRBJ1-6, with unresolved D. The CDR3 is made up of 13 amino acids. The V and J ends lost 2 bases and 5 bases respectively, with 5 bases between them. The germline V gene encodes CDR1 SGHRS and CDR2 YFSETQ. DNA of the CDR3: TGCGCCAGCAGCTTACCGAATAATTCACCCCTCCACTTT. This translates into CASSLPNNSPLHF.

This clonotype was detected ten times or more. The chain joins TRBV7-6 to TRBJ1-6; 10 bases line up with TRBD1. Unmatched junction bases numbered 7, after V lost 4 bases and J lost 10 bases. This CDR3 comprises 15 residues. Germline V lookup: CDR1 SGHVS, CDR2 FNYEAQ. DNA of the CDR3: TGTGCCAGCAGCTCCGGGACAGGGGTGTACTCACCCCTCCACTTT. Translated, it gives CASSSGTGVYSPLHF.

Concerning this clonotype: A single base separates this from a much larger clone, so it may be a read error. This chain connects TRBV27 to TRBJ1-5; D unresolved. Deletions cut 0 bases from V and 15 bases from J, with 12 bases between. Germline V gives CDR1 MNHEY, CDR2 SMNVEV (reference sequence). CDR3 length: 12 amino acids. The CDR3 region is CASSLSGGTLHF. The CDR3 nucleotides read TGTGCCAGCAGTTTATCTGGAGGCACCCTGCATTTT.

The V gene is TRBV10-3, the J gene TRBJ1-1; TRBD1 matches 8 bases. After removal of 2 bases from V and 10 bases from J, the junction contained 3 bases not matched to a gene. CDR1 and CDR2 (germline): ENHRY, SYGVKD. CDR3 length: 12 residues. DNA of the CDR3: TGTGCCATCAGTGAGGCCGGGACAGGAGCTTTCTTT. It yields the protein CAISEAGTGAFF.

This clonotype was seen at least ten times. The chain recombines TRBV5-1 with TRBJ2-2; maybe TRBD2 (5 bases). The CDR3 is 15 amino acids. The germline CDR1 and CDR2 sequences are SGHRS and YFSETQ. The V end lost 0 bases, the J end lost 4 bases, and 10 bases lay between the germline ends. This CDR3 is CASSLALGSTGELFF. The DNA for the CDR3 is TGCGCCAGCAGCTTGGCACTAGGAAGCACCGGGGAGCTGTTTTTT.

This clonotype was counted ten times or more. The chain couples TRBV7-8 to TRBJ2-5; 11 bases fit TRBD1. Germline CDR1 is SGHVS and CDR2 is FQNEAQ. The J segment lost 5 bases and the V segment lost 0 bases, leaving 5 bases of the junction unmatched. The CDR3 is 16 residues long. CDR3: CASSLADRGLWETQYF. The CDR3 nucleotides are TGTGCCAGCAGCTTAGCGGACAGGGGGCTGTGGGAGACCCAGTACTTC.

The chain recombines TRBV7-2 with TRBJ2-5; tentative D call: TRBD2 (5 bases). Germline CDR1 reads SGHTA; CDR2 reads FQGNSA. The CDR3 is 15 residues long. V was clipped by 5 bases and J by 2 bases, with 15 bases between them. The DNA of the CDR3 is TGTGCCAGCAGCCTGGACTCCGGTAGGCAAGAGACCCAGTACTTC. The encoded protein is CASSLDSGRQETQYF.

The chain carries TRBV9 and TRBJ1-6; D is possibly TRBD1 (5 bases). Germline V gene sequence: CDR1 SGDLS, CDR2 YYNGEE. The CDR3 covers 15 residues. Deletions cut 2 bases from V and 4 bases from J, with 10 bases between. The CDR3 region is CASSVGQAYNSPLHF. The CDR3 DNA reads TGTGCCAGCAGCGTGGGGCAGGCTTATAATTCACCCCTCCACTTT.

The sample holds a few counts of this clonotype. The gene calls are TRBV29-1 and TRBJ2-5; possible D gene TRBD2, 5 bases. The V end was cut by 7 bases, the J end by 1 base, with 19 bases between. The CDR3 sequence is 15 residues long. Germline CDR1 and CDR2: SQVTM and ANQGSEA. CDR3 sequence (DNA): TGCAGCGCTGGTCCTACAGCCGGGGTCCAAGAGACCCAGTACTTC. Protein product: CSAGPTAGVQETQYF.

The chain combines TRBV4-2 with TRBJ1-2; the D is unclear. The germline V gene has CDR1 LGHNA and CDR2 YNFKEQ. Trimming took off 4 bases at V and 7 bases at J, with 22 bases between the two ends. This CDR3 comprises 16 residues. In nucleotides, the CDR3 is TGTGCCAGCAGCCCAGCCGGCGGCGGTGTGGCTAGTGGCTACACCTTC. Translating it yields CASSPAGGGVASGYTF.

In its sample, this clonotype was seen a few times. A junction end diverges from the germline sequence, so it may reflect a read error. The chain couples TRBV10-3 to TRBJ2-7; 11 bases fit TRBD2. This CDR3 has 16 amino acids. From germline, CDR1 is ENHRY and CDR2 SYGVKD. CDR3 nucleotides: TGTGCCAGCAGTTTATTCCAAAGGACTAGCGGGTTCGAGCAGTACTTC. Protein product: CASSLFQRTSGFEQYF.

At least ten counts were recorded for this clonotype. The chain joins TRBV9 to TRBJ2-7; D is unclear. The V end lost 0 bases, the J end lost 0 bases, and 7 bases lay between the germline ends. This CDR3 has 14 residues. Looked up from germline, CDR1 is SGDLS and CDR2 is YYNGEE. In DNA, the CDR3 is TGTGCCAGCAGCGTAGATGGCCACTCCTACGAGCAGTACTTC. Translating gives CASSVDGHSYEQYF.

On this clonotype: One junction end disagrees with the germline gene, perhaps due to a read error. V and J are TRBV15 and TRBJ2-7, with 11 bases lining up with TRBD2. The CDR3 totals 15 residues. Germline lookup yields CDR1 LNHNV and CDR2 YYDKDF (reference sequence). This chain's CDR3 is CAASSSGLADYEQYF. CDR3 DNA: TGTGCCGCCAGCAGCTCGGGACTAGCGGACTACGAGCAGTACTTC. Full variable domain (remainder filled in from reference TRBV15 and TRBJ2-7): DAMVIQNPRYQVTQFGKPVTLSCSQTLNHNVMYWYQQKSSQAPKLLFHYYDKDFNNEADTPDNFQSRRPNTSFCFLDIRSPGLGDTAMYLCAASSSGLADYEQYFGPGTRLTVT.

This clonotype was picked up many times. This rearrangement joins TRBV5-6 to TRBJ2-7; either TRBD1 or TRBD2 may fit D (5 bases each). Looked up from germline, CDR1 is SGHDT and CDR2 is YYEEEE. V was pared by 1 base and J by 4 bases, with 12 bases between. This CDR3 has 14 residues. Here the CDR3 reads CASSLPGGRYEQYF. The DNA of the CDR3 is TGTGCCAGCAGCTTGCCTGGGGGTCGATACGAGCAGTACTTC.

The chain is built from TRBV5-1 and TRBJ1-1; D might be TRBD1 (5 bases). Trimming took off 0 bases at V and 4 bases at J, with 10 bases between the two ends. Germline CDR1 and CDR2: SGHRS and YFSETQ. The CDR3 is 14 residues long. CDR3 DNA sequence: TGCGCCAGCAGCTTGGGGACAAGAGCCACTGAAGCTTTCTTT. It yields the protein CASSLGTRATEAFF.

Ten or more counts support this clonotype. The CDR3 bases are TGCAGTGCTATCCTCGGGGCAGTCCAAGAGACCCAGTACTTC. This sequence encodes CSAILGAVQETQYF. The chain has TRBV20-1 and TRBJ2-5; either TRBD1 or TRBD2 may fit D (5 bases each). Germline CDR1 reads DFQATT; CDR2 reads SNEGSKA (reference sequence). CDR3 length: 14 residues. The V and J ends lost 4 bases and 1 base respectively, with 13 bases between them.

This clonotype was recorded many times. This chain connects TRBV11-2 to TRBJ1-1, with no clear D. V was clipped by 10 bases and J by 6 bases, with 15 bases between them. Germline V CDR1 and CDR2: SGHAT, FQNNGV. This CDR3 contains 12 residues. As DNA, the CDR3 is TGTGCCACCGCCGGTCAGGCGGCTGAAGCTTTCTTT. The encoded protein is CATAGQAAEAFF.

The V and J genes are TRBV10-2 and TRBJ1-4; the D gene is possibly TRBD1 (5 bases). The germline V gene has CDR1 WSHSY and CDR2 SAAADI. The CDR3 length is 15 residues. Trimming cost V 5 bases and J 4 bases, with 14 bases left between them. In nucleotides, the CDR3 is TGCGCCAGCAGTAGGTTCTTCCAGGGTAATGAAAAACTGTTTTTT. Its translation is CASSRFFQGNEKLFF.

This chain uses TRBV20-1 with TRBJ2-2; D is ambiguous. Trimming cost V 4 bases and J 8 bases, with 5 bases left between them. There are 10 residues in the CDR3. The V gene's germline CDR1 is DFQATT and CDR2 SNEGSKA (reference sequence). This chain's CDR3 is CSAIQGELFF. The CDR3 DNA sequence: TGCAGTGCTATCCAGGGGGAGCTGTTTTTT.

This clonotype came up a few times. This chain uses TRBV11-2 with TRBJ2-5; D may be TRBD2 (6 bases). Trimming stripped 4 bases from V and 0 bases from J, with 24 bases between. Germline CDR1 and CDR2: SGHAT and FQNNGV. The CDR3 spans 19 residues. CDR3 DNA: TGTGCCAGCAGCTACCCGGGGACTTCACACCTGGGGGACCAAGAGACCCAGTACTTC. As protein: CASSYPGTSHLGDQETQYF.

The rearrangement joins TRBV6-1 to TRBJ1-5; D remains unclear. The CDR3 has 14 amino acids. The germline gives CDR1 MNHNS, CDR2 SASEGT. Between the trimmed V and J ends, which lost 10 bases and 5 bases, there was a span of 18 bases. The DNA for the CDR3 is TGTGCCATCAGCCCGATCAGTACCTATCAGCCCCAGCATTTT. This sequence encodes CAISPISTYQPQHF.

The CDR3 region is CSVDRRGNYGYTF. CDR3 bases: TGCAGCGTTGACAGGAGGGGGAACTATGGCTACACCTTC. The genes are TRBV29-1 and TRBJ1-2; maybe TRBD1 (6 bases). V was clipped by 3 bases and J by 2 bases, with 10 bases between them. This CDR3 contains 13 residues. Germline V gene sequence: CDR1 SQVTM, CDR2 ANQGSEA.

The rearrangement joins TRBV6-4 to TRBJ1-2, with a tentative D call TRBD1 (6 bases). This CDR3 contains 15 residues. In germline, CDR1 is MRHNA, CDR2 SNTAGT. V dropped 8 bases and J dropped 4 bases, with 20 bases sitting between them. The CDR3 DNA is TGTGCCAGCTTGTCTCCGACGGGGGGCATCTATGGCTACACCTTC. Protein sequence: CASLSPTGGIYGYTF.

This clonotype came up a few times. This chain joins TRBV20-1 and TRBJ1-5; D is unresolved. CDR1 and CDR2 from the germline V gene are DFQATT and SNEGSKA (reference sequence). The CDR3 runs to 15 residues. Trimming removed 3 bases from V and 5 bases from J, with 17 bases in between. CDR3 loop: CSARATSGVDQPQHF. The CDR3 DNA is TGCAGTGCTAGGGCTACTAGCGGGGTGGATCAGCCCCAGCATTTT.